Listed below are T cell receptor beta chains from one sample, sequenced in a study of human T cells and chemical hapten exposure. MiXCR was run by TCRdb on the RACE reads, yielding one entry per CDR3 protein. The data hold about 110,000 distinct CDR3 sequences, with 9.2% observed a single time. The input for sequencing was whole blood, taken in connection with sensitization to the hapten diphenylcyclopropenone (DPC). These receptors all come from a woman between 35 and 50 years old with alopecia areata. Some clones in this sample may be carry-over from other donors' samples. Each CDR3 is given with its conserved first and last residue. The D gene is left open where the match is weak. Expanded clones are given a class, and other clones once, few, many or no size at all.

cdr3_length,clone_size,j_call,v_call,d_call,cdr3_nt,cdr3_aa
14,few,TRBJ2-1,TRBV7-9,NA,TGTGCCAGCAGCTCCCGGGGCCATTACAATGAGCAGTTCTTC,CASSSRGHYNEQFF
17,many,TRBJ2-3,TRBV21-1,NA,TGTGCCAGCAGCGGGACTAGCGGGGGGGTTAGCACAGATACGCAGTATTTT,CASSGTSGGVSTDTQYF
17,few,TRBJ2-1,TRBV4-2,TRBD1,TGTGCCAGCAGCCGCTGGACCGGGACAGGGGGTACCAATGAGCAGTTCTTC,CASSRWTGTGGTNEQFF
15,many,TRBJ1-2,TRBV20-1,NA,TGCAGTGCCGCCGTCGGGGGGCAAGGAAACTATGGCTACACCTTC,CSAAVGGQGNYGYTF
13,many,TRBJ1-1,TRBV7-8,NA,TGTGCCAGCAGCTTCGTACTGAACACTGAAGCTTTCTTT,CASSFVLNTEAFF
14,few,TRBJ2-7,TRBV7-8,TRBD1,TGTGCCAGCAGCTCCGGGACAGGGTTTTACGAGCAGTACTTC,CASSSGTGFYEQYF
13,few,TRBJ2-2,TRBV10-3,NA,TGTGCCATCAGTGATTTTAACACCGGGGAGCTGTTTTTT,CAISDFNTGELFF
14,few,TRBJ2-5,TRBV7-9,TRBD1,TGTGCCAGCAGCTCACAGGGGTCCCAAGAGACCCAGTACTTC,CASSSQGSQETQYF
16,NA,TRBJ2-3,TRBV7-8,TRBD2,TGTGCCAGCAGCTGGGGAGCGGGGGGTCTGACAGATACGCAGTATTTT,CASSWGAGGLTDTQYF
16,many,TRBJ1-5,TRBV6-2/TRBV6-3,NA,TGTGCCAGCAGTTCGCCAGGTTTTTATAGCAATCAGCCCCAGCATTTT,CASSSPGFYSNQPQHF
13,many,TRBJ1-1,TRBV12-3/TRBV12-4,NA,TGTGCCAGCAGTTTAAGCAGGCTAAATCGTGAAAGATTT,CASSLSRLNRERF
15,many,TRBJ2-1,TRBV3-1,TRBD1,TGTGCCAGCAGCCTGACAGGGGCATCCTACAATGAGCAGTTCTTC,CASSLTGASYNEQFF
16,NA,TRBJ2-7,TRBV4-2,TRBD2,TGTGCCAGCAGCTTTCATGGAGGGACTAGCTCCTACGAGCAGTACTTC,CASSFHGGTSSYEQYF
13,many,TRBJ2-7,TRBV29-1,NA,TGCAGCGCGACTTTTGGCACACCGGGCGAGCAGTACTTC,CSATFGTPGEQYF
14,few,TRBJ2-7,TRBV9,NA,TGTGCCAGCAGCCTCACACCCCAGAAGGACGAGCAGTACTTC,CASSLTPQKDEQYF
15,few,TRBJ1-1,TRBV6-5,NA,TGTGCCAGCAGTTACTCCGCGGGAATGAACACTGAAGCTTTCTTT,CASSYSAGMNTEAFF
16,NA,TRBJ2-7,TRBV6-5,NA,TGTGCCAGCAGTTACTCGCAGGACACTTCACCCTACGAGCAGTACTTC,CASSYSQDTSPYEQYF
15,few,TRBJ1-2,TRBV5-1,TRBD1,TGCGCCAGCAGCGAGGGAGCCGGGACAGCCCTCGGCTACACCTTC,CASSEGAGTALGYTF
15,NA,TRBJ2-3,TRBV10-3,NA,TGTGCCATCAGTGACCCCCTACAGAGCACAGATACGCAGTATTTT,CAISDPLQSTDTQYF
17,few,TRBJ2-1,TRBV4-1,NA,TGCGCCAGCAGCCAAGATTTCCCAACAAGCTCCTACAATGAGCAGTTCTTC,CASSQDFPTSSYNEQFF
13,NA,TRBJ1-6,TRBV5-1,NA,TGCGCCAGCAGAGGGGGGGAAAGATCACCCCTCCACTTT,CASRGGERSPLHF
13,NA,TRBJ2-1,TRBV29-1,NA,TGCAGCGTTGGGGGCCGGTTGTACAATGAGCAGTTCTTC,CSVGGRLYNEQFF
13,many,TRBJ2-7,TRBV29-1,NA,TGCAGCGTTGTATTCCTAGCGACCTACGAGCAGTACTTC,CSVVFLATYEQYF
16,NA,TRBJ2-1,TRBV7-2,NA,TGTGCCAGCAGCTTAGAAGGGGGGAGCTCCTACAATGAGCAGTTCTTC,CASSLEGGSSYNEQFF
13,few,TRBJ1-3,TRBV6-5,NA,TGTGCCAGCAGTTACGGACAGGGAAACACCATATATTTT,CASSYGQGNTIYF
16,many,TRBJ2-1,TRBV30,NA,TGTGCCTGTTCTCCACGGGACGGCGGAATAGACAATGAGCAGTTCTTC,CACSPRDGGIDNEQFF
11,NA,TRBJ1-1,TRBV7-9,NA,TGTGCCAGCAGCTACCCGCGAGACGCTTTCTTT,CASSYPRDAFF
13,many,TRBJ2-1,TRBV5-8,NA,TGTGCCAGCAGCCAGGACTATAAGGGTGAGCAGTTCTTC,CASSQDYKGEQFF
16,NA,TRBJ2-1,TRBV7-2,NA,TGTGCCAGCAGTCGGAGGGACAGCGTCTCCTACAATGAGCAGTTCTTC,CASSRRDSVSYNEQFF
14,few,TRBJ2-5,TRBV11-1,NA,TGTGCCAGCAGCTTAGTGGTCGGTCAAGAGACCCAGTACTTC,CASSLVVGQETQYF
14,many,TRBJ1-5,TRBV6-2/TRBV6-3,NA,TGTGCCAGCAGTCTGGGGAGCGGCAATCAGCCCCAGCATTTT,CASSLGSGNQPQHF
16,few,TRBJ2-5,TRBV7-6,TRBD2,TGTGCCAGCAGCTTAGCGGGACTAGCGGGCCAAGAGACCCAGTACTTC,CASSLAGLAGQETQYF
20,few,TRBJ2-6,TRBV4-3,NA,TGCGCCAGCAGCCACGAAGGTGTGGAGAGTCCCTACTCTGGGGCCAACGTCCTGACTTTC,CASSHEGVESPYSGANVLTF
15,few,TRBJ2-3,TRBV7-2,TRBD2,TGTGCCAGCAGCTTAAAAACGGGGGGGCGAGATACGCAGTATTTT,CASSLKTGGRDTQYF
14,few,TRBJ2-7,TRBV11-2,NA,TGTGCCAGCAGCCTCCACTCGACGGATTACGAGCAGTACTTC,CASSLHSTDYEQYF
15,few,TRBJ1-1,TRBV20-1,NA,TGCAGTGCTTCAAGTCAGACAGGACCTTGGGATGAAGCTTTCTTT,CSASSQTGPWDEAFF
17,many,TRBJ2-2,TRBV18,TRBD2,TGTGCCAGCTCAGATGGACTAGCGGGGACGAACACCGGGGAGCTGTTTTTT,CASSDGLAGTNTGELFF
12,NA,TRBJ2-7,TRBV3-1,TRBD1,TGTGCCAGCAGTGGACAGGGTTTCGTGCAGTACTTC,CASSGQGFVQYF
18,NA,TRBJ2-6,TRBV4-3,NA,TGCGCCAGCACCCAAGTTGGAGGGATAGGGCGTAGGGCCAACGTCCTGACTTTC,CASTQVGGIGRRANVLTF
15,NA,TRBJ1-1,TRBV4-1,NA,TGCGCCAGCAGCCAGGCGGGAGGGCCCTTGACTGAAGCTTTCTTT,CASSQAGGPLTEAFF
23,many,TRBJ2-4,TRBV7-2,TRBD2,TGTGCCAGCAGCCAACCCACCCGGGACGCGGGACTAGCGGGGGCCTTAGCCAAAAACATTCAGTACTTC,CASSQPTRDAGLAGALAKNIQYF
13,NA,TRBJ2-5,TRBV25-1,NA,TGTGCCAGCAGTGAAGTCGGGAAAGAGACCCAGTACTTC,CASSEVGKETQYF
13,few,TRBJ1-6,TRBV6-5,NA,TGTGCCAGCACAGGGACTTATAATTCACCCCTCCATTTT,CASTGTYNSPLHF
14,NA,TRBJ2-7,TRBV2,TRBD2,TGTGCCAGCTCTCGGCGGGGGGGCCCCTACGAGCAGTACTTC,CASSRRGGPYEQYF
14,NA,TRBJ2-7,TRBV2,TRBD2,TGTGCCAGCAGTGCTAGCGGGGGGGCCTACGAGCAGTACTTC,CASSASGGAYEQYF
13,NA,TRBJ2-6,TRBV6-6,NA,TGTGCCAGCAGCCCCCGGTGGGCCAACGTCCTGACTTTC,CASSPRWANVLTF
14,many,TRBJ2-3,TRBV9,NA,TGTGCCAGCAGCGTAGGAGGGGCCCGGGATACGCAGTATTTT,CASSVGGARDTQYF
13,many,TRBJ2-3,TRBV7-3,TRBD2,TGTGCCAGCAGCCGGGGGGTTCAAGATACGCAGTATTTT,CASSRGVQDTQYF
13,many,TRBJ1-5,TRBV6-2/TRBV6-3,NA,TGTGCCAGCAGAGACAGCGGCAATCAGCCCCAGCATTTT,CASRDSGNQPQHF
15,many,TRBJ1-1,TRBV11-2,NA,TGTGCCAGCAGCTCTCCGGGACACAAGAACACTGAAGCTTTCTTT,CASSSPGHKNTEAFF
16,many,TRBJ2-7,TRBV6-5,TRBD1,TGTGCCAGCAGTTACTCTCCAGGACAGGGATACTACGAGCAGTACTTC,CASSYSPGQGYYEQYF
15,few,TRBJ2-3,TRBV24-1,NA,TGTGCCACCAGTGGTCGACAGGGCGGGGTAGATACGCAGTATTTT,CATSGRQGGVDTQYF
13,many,TRBJ1-5,TRBV30,NA,TGTGCCTGGACCCTCAATAGCAATCAGCCCCAGCATTTT,CAWTLNSNQPQHF
15,few,TRBJ1-6,TRBV9,NA,TGTGCCAGCAGCGCAAAACAGGGCCATAATTCACCCCTCCACTTT,CASSAKQGHNSPLHF
14,NA,TRBJ2-7,TRBV19,TRBD1,TGTGCCAGTAGTCCAACCCTTACAGGGGTCGAGCAGTACTTC,CASSPTLTGVEQYF
15,many,TRBJ1-2,TRBV10-3,TRBD1,TGTGCCATCAGTGAGTCATCGGGGACAGAGGGCAGCTACACCTTC,CAISESSGTEGSYTF
13,many,TRBJ1-2,TRBV11-2,NA,TGTGCCAGCAGCTCACCGGACCATCTCTCCCCCCTCTTC,CASSSPDHLSPLF
15,few,TRBJ2-1,TRBV4-3,NA,TGCGCCAGCAGCCAATTGAGGGGGGTATACAATGAGCAGTTCTTC,CASSQLRGVYNEQFF
15,NA,TRBJ2-1,TRBV2,TRBD2,TGTGCCAGCAGTGCCCGGGGCGGGGGAAACAATGAGCAGTTCTTC,CASSARGGGNNEQFF
12,NA,TRBJ2-7,TRBV2,NA,TGTGCCAGCAGTGAAGAGTATTCAGAGCAGTACTTC,CASSEEYSEQYF